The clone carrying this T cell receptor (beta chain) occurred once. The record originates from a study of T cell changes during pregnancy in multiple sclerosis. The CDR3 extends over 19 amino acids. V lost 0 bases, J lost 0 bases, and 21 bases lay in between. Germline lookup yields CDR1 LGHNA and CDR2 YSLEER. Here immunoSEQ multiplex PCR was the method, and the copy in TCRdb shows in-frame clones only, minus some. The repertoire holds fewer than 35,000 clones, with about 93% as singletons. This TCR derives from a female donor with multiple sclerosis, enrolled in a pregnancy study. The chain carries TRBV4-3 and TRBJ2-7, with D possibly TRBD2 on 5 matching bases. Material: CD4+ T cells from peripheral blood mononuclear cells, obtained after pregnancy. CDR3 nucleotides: TGCGCCAGCAGCCAAGAGTTGGTAGGGCGGGTAGGAAGCTCCTACGAGCAGTACTTC. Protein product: CASSQELVGRVGSSYEQYF.